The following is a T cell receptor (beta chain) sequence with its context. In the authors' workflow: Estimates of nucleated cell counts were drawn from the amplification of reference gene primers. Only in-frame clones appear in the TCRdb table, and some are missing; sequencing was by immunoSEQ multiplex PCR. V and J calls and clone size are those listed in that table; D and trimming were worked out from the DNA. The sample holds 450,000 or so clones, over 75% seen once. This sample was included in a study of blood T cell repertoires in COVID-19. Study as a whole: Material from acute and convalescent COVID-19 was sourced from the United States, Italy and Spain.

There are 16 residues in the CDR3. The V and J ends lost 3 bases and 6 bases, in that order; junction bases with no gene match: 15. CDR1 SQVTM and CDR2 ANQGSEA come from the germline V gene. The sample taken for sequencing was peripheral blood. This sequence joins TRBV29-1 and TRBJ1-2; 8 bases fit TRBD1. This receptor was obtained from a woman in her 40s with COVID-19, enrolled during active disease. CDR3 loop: CSVDPGQGSLYHGYTF. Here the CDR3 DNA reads TGCAGCGTTGACCCCGGACAGGGCTCCCTCTATCATGGCTACACCTTC.